This is a list of T cell receptor beta chains from one sample in a study of lymphopenia after photon versus proton radiotherapy. The protocol was immunoSEQ multiplex PCR, while the TCRdb copy is restricted to in-frame clones and leaves out a portion. The sample has about 30,000 clones, around nine tenths seen once. Here the sequenced sample was peripheral blood, taken from a patient treated with proton-based radiotherapy. These TCRs come from a woman aged 60-75 years with cholangiocarcinoma. Some clones in this sample may be carry-over from other donors' samples. CDR3s include the opening cysteine and the closing phenylalanine or tryptophan. A D gene is named only where the DNA matches it firmly. Only part of the rows carry a size: once, few, many, or a class if the clone is expanded.

CDR3: CASSVAPREDEQYF; DNA: TGTGCCAGCAGCGTAGCTCCCAGGGAAGACGAGCAGTACTTC; J: TRBJ2-7; V: TRBV9; D: .; size: .
CDR3: CASSRDRSSYEQYF; DNA: TGTGCCAGCAGTAGGGACAGGAGCTCCTACGAGCAGTACTTC; J: TRBJ2-7; V: TRBV6-1; D: TRBD1; size: .
CDR3: CSAPSPGGADF; DNA: TGCAGTGCCCCATCCCCGGGGGGCGCGGACTTC; J: TRBJ2-7; V: TRBV20-1; D: .; size: once
CDR3: CASSLVGVATDTQYF; DNA: TGTGCCAGCAGCTTAGTTGGGGTAGCCACAGATACGCAGTATTTT; J: TRBJ2-3; V: TRBV11-2; D: .; size: .
CDR3: CASRTLGQGFYTF; DNA: TGTGCCAGCAGGACCCTGGGACAGGGGTTCTACACCTTC; J: TRBJ1-2; V: TRBV6-5; D: TRBD1; size: .
CDR3: CASRYTDTQYF; DNA: TGTGCCAGCAGGTACACAGATACGCAGTATTTT; J: TRBJ2-3; V: TRBV6-1; D: .; size: .
CDR3: CASSLEARGAGTEAFF; DNA: TGCGCCAGCAGCTTGGAAGCTAGGGGGGCAGGCACTGAAGCTTTCTTT; J: TRBJ1-1; V: TRBV5-1; D: .; size: .
CDR3: CASSGRGLAGGQDTQYF; DNA: TGTGCCAGCAGCGGGAGAGGGCTAGCGGGGGGGCAAGATACGCAGTATTTT; J: TRBJ2-3; V: TRBV7-2; D: TRBD2; size: .
CDR3: CASSQLGNSYEQYF; DNA: TGCGCCAGCAGCCAGTTGGGAAACTCCTACGAGCAGTACTTC; J: TRBJ2-7; V: TRBV4-3; D: .; size: .
CDR3: CASSLAASGGFGETQYF; DNA: TGTGCCAGCAGCTTAGCCGCTAGCGGGGGTTTCGGAGAGACCCAGTACTTC; J: TRBJ2-5; V: TRBV7-6; D: TRBD2; size: .
CDR3: CAWSPGPQGYTF; DNA: TGTGCCTGGAGTCCGGGGCCGCAGGGCTACACCTTC; J: TRBJ1-2; V: TRBV30; D: .; size: .
CDR3: CASTEELALNEQFF; DNA: TGTGCCAGCACCGAAGAGCTAGCACTGAATGAGCAGTTCTTC; J: TRBJ2-1; V: TRBV2; D: .; size: .
CDR3: CASSQVTGLGGYTF; DNA: TGCGCCAGCAGCCAAGTTACCGGGCTGGGCGGCTACACCTTC; J: TRBJ1-2; V: TRBV4-1; D: .; size: .
CDR3: CASSLGWDQVRGNTIYF; DNA: TGTGCCAGCAGCTTAGGGTGGGACCAAGTAAGGGGAAACACCATATATTTT; J: TRBJ1-3; V: TRBV7-2; D: .; size: .
CDR3: CASSGVRGAGYTF; DNA: TGTGCCAGCAGTGGCGTGCGCGGGGCTGGCTACACCTTC; J: TRBJ1-2; V: TRBV6-1; D: .; size: .
CDR3: CASSGGTDETQYF; DNA: TGCGCCAGCAGTGGTGGGACCGACGAGACCCAGTACTTC; J: TRBJ2-5; V: TRBV10-2; D: .; size: .
CDR3: CASSFFPSGTYEQYF; DNA: TGTGCCAGCAGCTTCTTTCCTAGCGGCACCTACGAGCAGTACTTC; J: TRBJ2-7; V: TRBV7-2; D: TRBD2; size: once
CDR3: CASRMDRSRYEQYF; DNA: TGTGCCAGCAGGATGGACAGGAGCCGTTACGAGCAGTACTTC; J: TRBJ2-7; V: TRBV5-4; D: TRBD1; size: .
CDR3: CASSPRTGSLWTEQYF; DNA: TGTGCCAGCTCACCAAGGACAGGGAGTCTCTGGACCGAGCAGTACTTC; J: TRBJ2-7; V: TRBV18; D: TRBD1; size: .
CDR3: CASSFKLAGNNEQFF; DNA: TGTGCCAGCAGCTTTAAACTAGCGGGGAACAATGAGCAGTTCTTC; J: TRBJ2-1; V: TRBV5-4; D: TRBD2; size: .
CDR3: CASSGDRNNSPLHF; DNA: TGTGCCAGCTCAGGGGACAGAAATAATTCACCCCTCCACTTT; J: TRBJ1-6; V: TRBV18; D: TRBD1; size: few